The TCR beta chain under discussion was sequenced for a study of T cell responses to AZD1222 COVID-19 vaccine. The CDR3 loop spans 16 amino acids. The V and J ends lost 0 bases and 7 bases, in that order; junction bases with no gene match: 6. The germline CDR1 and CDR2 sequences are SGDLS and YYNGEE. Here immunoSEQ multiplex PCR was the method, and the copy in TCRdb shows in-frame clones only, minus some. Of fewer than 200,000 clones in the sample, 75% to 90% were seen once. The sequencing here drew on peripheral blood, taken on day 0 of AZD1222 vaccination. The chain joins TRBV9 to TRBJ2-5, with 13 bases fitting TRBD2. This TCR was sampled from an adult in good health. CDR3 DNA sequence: TGTGCCAGCAGCGTAGGGGGACTAGCGGGATTTGGGACCCAGTACTTC. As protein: CASSVGGLAGFGTQYF.